The 26 T cell receptor beta chains reported below all come from one sample, sequenced in a study of cytomegalovirus exposure and HLA in healthy donors. 60 Vbeta and 13 Jbeta primers were used in PCR. The data were produced by immunoSEQ multiplex PCR, yet TCRdb's version contains in-frame clones alone and is incomplete. The sample lists about 120,000 clones, approximately 80% occurring once. Sequenced: PBMCs. The receptors stem from a man between 18 and 35 years old in good health and CMV-seropositive.

The chain links TRBV7-9 to TRBJ2-1; 9 positions match TRBD1. The CDR3 sequence is 14 residues long. Germline V CDR1 and CDR2: SEHNR, FQNEAQ (reference sequence). V lost 5 bases and J lost 7; bases outside the gene matches: 6. This chain's CDR3 is CASSGDRASNEQFF. The CDR3 DNA reads as TGTGCCAGCAGCGGGGACAGGGCAAGTAATGAGCAGTTCTTC.

V usage is TRBV9 and J usage is TRBJ2-7; 11 bases agree with TRBD2. V gave up 3 bases and J gave up 2 bases; unmatched junction bases: 7. The CDR3 has 16 residues. Germline V gives CDR1 SGDLS, CDR2 YYNGEE. CDR3 in DNA: TGTGCCAGCAGCGACCCGACTAGCGGGGTGACCTACGAGCAGTACTTC. Encoded protein: CASSDPTSGVTYEQYF.

The V and J genes are TRBV6-5 and TRBJ1-1; D unclear. Trimming removed 2 bases at V and 0 bases at J, with 7 bases between. Germline V gene data show CDR1 as MNHEY and CDR2 as SVGAGI. The CDR3 extends over 14 amino acids. CDR3 in DNA: TGTGCCAGCAGTTACGGCTTAATGAACACTGAAGCTTTCTTT. Protein product: CASSYGLMNTEAFF.

The chain has TRBV5-6 and TRBJ2-7; TRBD2 is a possible D gene (6 bases). Germline V gene lookup returns CDR1 SGHDT and CDR2 YYEEEE. V was cut by 0 bases and J by 2 bases, with 21 bases left in between. The CDR3 extends over 18 amino acids. The CDR3 loop is CASSLGKRLEGVPYEQYF. CDR3 bases: TGTGCCAGCAGCTTGGGGAAGCGACTAGAAGGGGTTCCCTACGAGCAGTACTTC.

The V and J genes are TRBV6-7 and TRBJ1-4; D not certain. TRBV6-7 is known as an ORF, though its function is uncertain. The CDR3 runs to 12 residues. In nucleotides, the CDR3 is TGTGCTGCGGAAAGGACTAATGAAAAACTGTTTTTT. Translation gives CAAERTNEKLFF.

V gene TRBV10-1 combines with J gene TRBJ2-3; 10 positions match TRBD2. This CDR3 has 17 amino acids. Trimming cost V 2 bases and J 4 bases; bases outside gene matches: 9. CDR1 WNHNN and CDR2 SYGVQD come from the germline V gene (reference sequence). The CDR3: CASSEDPPSGGADTQYF. The CDR3 nucleotides read TGCGCCAGCAGTGAGGACCCCCCCAGCGGGGGGGCAGATACGCAGTATTTT.

The chain has TRBV19 and TRBJ1-3, with D unclear. V lost 10 bases, J lost 0 bases, and 13 bases lay in between. CDR3 length equals 14 residues. CDR1 is LNHDA and CDR2 is SQIVND in the germline V gene (reference sequence). The chain's CDR3 is CATRGYFSGNTIYF. DNA of the CDR3: TGTGCCACCAGAGGATACTTCTCTGGAAACACCATATATTTT. The full variable domain, in which reference TRBV19 and TRBJ1-3 provide the parts outside the CDR3, is DGGITQSPKYLFRKEGQNVTLSCEQNLNHDAMYWYRQDPGQGLRLIYYSQIVNDFQKGDIAEGYSVSREKKESFPLTVTSAQKNPTAFYLCATRGYFSGNTIYFGEGSWLTVV.

V and J are TRBV4-1 and TRBJ2-3; 9 bases match TRBD2. This CDR3 comprises 16 residues. Looked up from germline, CDR1 is MGHRA and CDR2 is YSYEKL. V shed 6 bases, J shed 2 bases, and the junction held 9 bases outside the gene matches. DNA for the CDR3: TGCGCCAGCAGTGCAGGGGGACTAGCCAACACAGATACGCAGTATTTT. Translation: CASSAGGLANTDTQYF.

The rearrangement uses TRBV4-2 and TRBJ2-5, with 8 bases that match TRBD1. The J call may be wrong; the DNA end is better matched by TRBJ2-7. This CDR3 spans 17 amino acids. The V gene's germline CDR1 is LGHNA and CDR2 YNFKEQ. The CDR3 region is CASSQVRGRSGGGEQYF. The CDR3 DNA sequence: TGTGCCAGCAGCCAAGTCCGGGGGAGGTCAGGGGGCGGCGAGCAGTACTTC.

The V call is TRBV5-5, the J call TRBJ1-4; perhaps TRBD1 as D (6 bases). Trimming took off 2 bases at V and 0 bases at J, with 23 bases between the two ends. Germline V gene sequence: CDR1 SGHKS, CDR2 YYEKEE (reference sequence). The CDR3 sequence is 20 residues long. The CDR3 region has the DNA TGTGCCAGCAGCTTCAGTTTAGCGGGGGCTCGGATGGCAACTAATGAAAAACTGTTTTTT. This gives the protein CASSFSLAGARMATNEKLFF.

This rearrangement joins TRBV25-1 to TRBJ1-2; weak D call: TRBD1 (5 bases). The V and J ends lost 1 base and 6 bases respectively, with 15 bases between them. The CDR3 spans 15 residues. Germline-derived CDR1 and CDR2 are MGHDK and SYGVNS. The CDR3 bases are TGTGCCAGCAGTGAATTCGGAAGGAGGGGAGATGGCTACACCTTC. It is translated as CASSEFGRRGDGYTF.

The chain is built from TRBV10-3 and TRBJ2-1, with 12 positions matching TRBD2. The length of the CDR3 is 15 residues. Per germline, CDR1 ENHRY and CDR2 SYGVKD. V shed 3 bases and J 9 bases; nucleotides not matched to a gene: 6. CDR3 nucleotide sequence: TGTGCCATCAGTGAACTAGCGGGGGGCCACGGTGAGCAGTTCTTC. It translates to CAISELAGGHGEQFF.

The V call is TRBV7-9, the J call TRBJ1-1; D is possibly TRBD1 (5 bases). V lost 1 base and J lost 4, with 16 bases in between. The CDR3 contains 16 residues. The germline gives CDR1 SEHNR, CDR2 FQNEAQ (reference sequence). The CDR3 sequence: CASSLGSPTGVTEAFF. The CDR3 DNA reads as TGTGCCAGCAGCTTAGGATCTCCGACGGGGGTCACTGAAGCTTTCTTT.

This clone was observed a handful of times. The J gene is TRBJ2-1, the V gene TRBV11-2, with TRBD2 matching over 9 bases. There are 17 residues in the CDR3. Germline V gene data show CDR1 as SGHAT and CDR2 as FQNNGV. V dropped 6 bases and J dropped 8; count of bases not matched to a gene: 17. CDR3 DNA: TGTGCCAGCAGGGGGAACTTCCAGCGGGGGGCGGGCGATGAGCAGTTCTTC. Translation: CASRGNFQRGAGDEQFF.

The V and J genes are TRBV15 and TRBJ2-4, with D perhaps matching TRBD2 (5 bases). This CDR3 has 18 amino acids. Germline V gene sequence: CDR1 LNHNV, CDR2 YYDKDF (reference sequence). V was shortened by 0 bases and J by 2 bases, with 17 bases between the two germline ends. Here the CDR3 DNA reads TGTGCCACCAGCAGAGATCTATTTGAGGGTTGGACCAAAAACATTCAGTACTTC. This codes for CATSRDLFEGWTKNIQYF.

This CDR3 reads CSVESGALGTEAFF. The CDR3 coding sequence is TGCAGCGTTGAATCAGGGGCGTTGGGCACTGAAGCTTTCTTT. The rearrangement links TRBV29-1 to TRBJ1-1, with a tentative D call TRBD1 (6 bases). The germline gives CDR1 SQVTM, CDR2 ANQGSEA. V lost 2 bases to trimming and J lost 4 bases, with 14 bases between them. The CDR3 is 14 amino acids.

The chain employs TRBV25-1 and TRBJ1-1, with D perhaps TRBD1 (5 bases). Germline CDR1 reads MGHDK; CDR2 reads SYGVNS. The CDR3 loop spans 15 amino acids. The V gene lost 3 bases and the J gene lost 2 bases, with 13 bases spanning the gap. The chain's CDR3 is CASSEHRGYNTEAFF. The CDR3 DNA is TGTGCCAGCAGTGAGCATAGGGGTTACAACACTGAAGCTTTCTTT.

The rearrangement uses TRBV4-1 and TRBJ2-4, with 9 bases that match TRBD2. This CDR3 has 15 amino acids. The trim removed 3 bases at V and 5 bases at J, leaving 5 bases unmatched. From germline, CDR1 is MGHRA and CDR2 YSYEKL. CDR3 protein: CASSQPTSGQNIQYF. The CDR3 nucleotides are TGCGCCAGCAGCCAGCCCACTAGCGGGCAAAACATTCAGTACTTC.

This clone has only a few counts. This chain links TRBV5-1 with TRBJ1-2, with D unclear. V gave up 1 base and J gave up 2 bases, with 9 bases separating them. The CDR3 is made up of 14 amino acids. Germline CDR1 reads SGHRS; CDR2 reads YFSETQ. The CDR3 sequence is CASSLSTPNYGYTF. The DNA for the CDR3 is TGCGCCAGCAGCTTGTCTACTCCAAACTATGGCTACACCTTC.

J is TRBJ2-5 and V is TRBV12-5, with 10 bases identical to TRBD2. V gave up 1 base and J gave up 4 bases; unmatched junction bases: 6. The CDR3 is 16 residues long. Looked up from germline, CDR1 is LGHNT and CDR2 is FRNRAP. CDR3: CASGLGAGGSGETQYF. The CDR3 nucleotides are TGTGCTAGTGGTTTGGGAGCGGGAGGGTCGGGAGAGACCCAGTACTTC.

This CDR3 reads CASSLFDRGENIQYF. DNA of the CDR3: TGTGCCAGCAGCTTGTTCGACAGGGGAGAAAACATTCAGTACTTC. V gene TRBV5-6 combines with J gene TRBJ2-4, with TRBD1 matching 8 bases. This CDR3 comprises 15 residues. V lost 1 base and J lost 5; bases outside the gene matches: 5. Germline values: CDR1 SGHDT, CDR2 YYEEEE.

The V and J genes are TRBV7-9 and TRBJ2-3; 8 nucleotides align to TRBD2. Germline V lookup: CDR1 SEHNR, CDR2 FQNEAQ (reference sequence). The CDR3 runs to 15 residues. Unmatched junction bases numbered 10, after V lost 5 bases and J lost 6 bases. CDR3 DNA: TGTGCCAGCAGCGGTACCGGGGGGGGTGGGGATACGCAGTATTTT. Translated: CASSGTGGGGDTQYF. Using reference TRBV7-9 and TRBJ2-3 for the parts outside the CDR3, the full variable domain is DTGVSQNPRHKITKRGQNVTFRCDPISEHNRLYWYRQTLGQGPEFLTYFQNEAQLEKSRLLSDRFSAERPKGSFSTLEIQRTEQGDSAMYLCASSGTGGGGDTQYFGPGTRLTVL.

In regard to this clone: One end of the junction is discordant with germline, which a read error may explain. This chain connects TRBV7-9 to TRBJ1-5, with TRBD1 matching 7 bases. The CDR3 consists of 15 residues. Per the germline V gene, CDR1 is SEHNR and CDR2 is FQNEAQ (reference sequence). CDR3 in DNA: TGTTCCAGCAGCTTAGGGGTACAGGGGAATCAGCCCCAGCATTTT. Translation gives CSSSLGVQGNQPQHF.

The CDR3 DNA is TGTGCCAGCAGCTTAAGGCGGGGATTCTACGAGCAGTACTTC. Its protein is CASSLRRGFYEQYF. V gene TRBV7-8 combines with J gene TRBJ2-7, with TRBD2 as a possible D gene (6 bases). This CDR3 spans 14 amino acids. Trimming left V 2 bases short and J 3 bases short, with 11 bases between. Germline CDR1 SGHVS, CDR2 FQNEAQ.

The rearrangement joins TRBV5-5 to TRBJ2-3; D not certain. This CDR3 is built from 13 residues. V was pared by 5 bases and J by 4 bases, with 11 bases between. Germline CDR1 is SGHKS and CDR2 is YYEKEE (reference sequence). CDR3 residues: CASSPTVPDTQYF. For the CDR3, the DNA is TGTGCCAGCAGTCCCACGGTACCAGATACGCAGTATTTT.

The chain joins TRBV2 to TRBJ2-7; D might be TRBD1 (6 bases). V was trimmed by 5 bases and J by 6 bases, leaving 20 bases between them. The length of the CDR3 is 15 residues. The germline V gene encodes CDR1 SNHLY and CDR2 FYNNEI. The CDR3 DNA reads TGTGCCAGCAGTCACATAAGATACAGGGAAGGCGAGCAGTACTTC. This translates into CASSHIRYREGEQYF.